This TCR beta chain was identified during a study of OX40 agonist ivuxolimab in advanced cancers. Findings of the study overall: Some of the nonresponding patients also showed low levels of normalized T-cell clonal expansion. No antigen was identified for the clonally expanded peripheral T cells.

Remarks on this clone: Its antigen remains unknown.

In germline, CDR1 is SGHRS, CDR2 YFSETQ. The CDR3 spans 14 residues. V shed 3 bases and J 2 bases; nucleotides not matched to a gene: 3. TCRdb's table, derived via immunoSEQ multiplex PCR, lists solely in-frame clones and lacks some. The sample has roughly 72,000 clones, about 88% seen once. Material: CD4+ or CD8+ T cells sorted from blood, obtained in a trial of the OX40 agonist ivuxolimab. This sequence joins TRBV5-1 and TRBJ2-5; TRBD1 aligns across 8 bases. The sequence came from an adult with an advanced solid tumor such as melanoma, head and neck, liver or kidney cancer. CDR3 DNA: TGCGCCAGCAGCTCCGGGACAGGACAAGAGACCCAGTACTTC. This encodes CASSSGTGQETQYF.